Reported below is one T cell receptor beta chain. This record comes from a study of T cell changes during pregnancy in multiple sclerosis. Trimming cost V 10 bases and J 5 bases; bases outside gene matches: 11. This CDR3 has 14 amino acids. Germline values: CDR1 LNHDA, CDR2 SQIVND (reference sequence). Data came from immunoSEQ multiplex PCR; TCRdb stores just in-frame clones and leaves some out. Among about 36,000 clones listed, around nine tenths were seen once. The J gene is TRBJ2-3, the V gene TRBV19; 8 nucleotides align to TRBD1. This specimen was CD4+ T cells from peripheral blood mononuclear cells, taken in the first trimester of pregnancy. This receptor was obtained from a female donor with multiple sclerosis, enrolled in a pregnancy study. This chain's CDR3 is CATRDRGAGDTQYF. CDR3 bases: TGTGCCACCAGAGACAGGGGAGCGGGAGATACGCAGTATTTT.